These T cell receptor beta chains were read from a single sample in a study of shared clonotypes between healthy human individuals. Sequencing was performed with immunoSEQ multiplex PCR; in TCRdb, only in-frame clones are kept and a portion is missing. Of 2.3 million or so clones listed, over 90% are singletons. Sequenced: naive CD4+ T cells from PBMCs. The receptor source for this set is a man aged 18 to 29 in good health. Some clones in this sample may be carry-over from other donors' samples. CDR3s include the opening cysteine and the closing phenylalanine or tryptophan. D genes are given only for firm matches. Only part of the rows carry a size: once, few, many, or a class if the clone is expanded.

j_gene,d_gene,abundance,v_gene,CDR3aa,CDR3nt
TRBJ2-1,TRBD2,NA,TRBV6-6,CASLAGNNEQFF,TGTGCCAGCCTAGCGGGCAACAATGAGCAGTTCTTC
TRBJ2-2,TRBD2,NA,TRBV18,CASSPGLAGGELFF,TGTGCCAGCTCACCCGGACTAGCAGGCGGGGAGCTGTTTTTT
TRBJ1-5,NA,NA,TRBV7-9,CASSSPDRSDSNQPQHF,TGTGCCAGCAGCTCCCCCGACAGGAGCGATAGCAATCAGCCCCAGCATTTT
TRBJ1-3,NA,NA,TRBV7-2,CASSLGTRSSGNTIYF,TGTGCCAGCAGCTTAGGGACACGGAGCTCTGGAAACACCATATATTTT
TRBJ2-2,TRBD2,NA,TRBV5-1,CASSPQTGTSTGELFF,TGCGCCAGCAGCCCCCAAACCGGGACTAGCACCGGGGAGCTGTTTTTT
TRBJ2-2,NA,NA,TRBV5-1,CASSLNANTGELFF,TGCGCCAGCAGCTTAAATGCGAACACCGGGGAGCTGTTTTTT
TRBJ2-7,TRBD2,NA,TRBV28,CASMGGASGSHEQYF,TGTGCCAGCATGGGCGGGGCTAGCGGGAGCCACGAGCAGTACTTC
TRBJ1-3,NA,NA,TRBV4-3,CASSQDIRNTIYF,TGCGCCAGCAGCCAAGATATAAGAAACACCATATATTTT
TRBJ1-5,NA,NA,TRBV2,CASRVGTTGNQPQHF,TGTGCCAGCAGGGTTGGGACCACGGGCAATCAGCCCCAGCATTTT
TRBJ1-1,NA,NA,TRBV5-1,CASSLEHTEAFF,TGCGCCAGCAGCTTGGAGCACACTGAAGCTTTCTTT
TRBJ2-1,NA,NA,TRBV20-1,CSAWDDEQFF,TGCAGTGCGTGGGACGACGAGCAGTTCTTC
TRBJ2-1,TRBD1,NA,TRBV19,CATHSGTGLYNEQFF,TGTGCCACCCATTCCGGGACAGGACTCTACAATGAGCAGTTCTTC
TRBJ2-1,NA,NA,TRBV6-1,CASSERSYNEQFF,TGTGCCAGCAGTGAAAGGTCCTACAATGAGCAGTTCTTC
TRBJ1-1,TRBD1,NA,TRBV29-1,CSARQGSNTEAFF,TGCAGCGCGAGACAGGGGTCTAACACTGAAGCTTTCTTT
TRBJ1-1,NA,NA,TRBV2,CASTGGGTEAFF,TGTGCCAGCACCGGGGGGGGGACTGAAGCTTTCTTT
TRBJ2-2,NA,NA,TRBV7-2,CASSLVGTTNTGELFF,TGTGCCAGCAGCTTAGTTGGTACTACGAACACCGGGGAGCTGTTTTTT
TRBJ1-5,NA,NA,TRBV2,CASRADTPNQPQHF,TGTGCCAGCAGAGCGGACACCCCCAATCAGCCCCAGCATTTT
TRBJ2-7,NA,NA,TRBV21-1,CASHDRGFYEQYF,TGTGCCAGCCACGACAGGGGGTTCTACGAGCAGTACTTC
TRBJ2-7,NA,NA,TRBV19,CASSLGSAAGQSYEQYF,TGTGCCAGTAGTCTTGGCAGCGCAGCGGGACAGTCCTACGAGCAGTACTTC
TRBJ2-2,NA,NA,TRBV2,CASSALGTGELFF,TGTGCCAGCAGTGCACTGGGCACCGGGGAGCTGTTTTTT
TRBJ2-1,NA,once,TRBV14,CASSQVPGLTYNEQFF,TGTGCCAGCAGCCAAGTTCCCGGACTCACCTACAATGAGCAGTTCTTC
TRBJ2-7,NA,NA,TRBV5-4,CASSLGNSREEQYF,TGTGCCAGCAGCTTGGGAAACAGCCGGGAGGAGCAGTACTTC
TRBJ2-1,NA,NA,TRBV4-2,CASSQVGQYNEQFF,TGTGCCAGCAGCCAAGTAGGCCAGTACAATGAGCAGTTCTTC
TRBJ2-7,TRBD1,NA,TRBV5-1,CASSEGQGSKVWQYF,TGCGCCAGCAGCGAAGGACAGGGGTCCAAAGTTTGGCAGTACTTC
TRBJ1-2,NA,NA,TRBV28,CASSRPSGYTF,TGTGCCAGCAGTCGGCCGTCTGGCTACACCTTC
TRBJ1-4,TRBD1,NA,TRBV7-9,CASSGTGTGREKLFF,TGTGCCAGCAGCGGGACCGGGACAGGCAGAGAAAAACTGTTTTTT
TRBJ1-2,NA,NA,TRBV2,CASHNPVKDRYYGYTF,TGTGCCAGCCACAATCCCGTTAAAGACAGATACTATGGCTACACCTTC
TRBJ2-5,NA,NA,TRBV9,CASSVGNSLETQYF,TGTGCCAGCAGCGTAGGTAATAGCTTGGAGACCCAGTACTTC
TRBJ2-4,TRBD1,NA,TRBV10-3,CAIGGDREKNIQYF,TGTGCCATCGGGGGGGACAGGGAAAAAAACATTCAGTACTTC
TRBJ2-2,NA,NA,TRBV18,CASSREVTPNTGELFF,TGTGCCAGCTCACGCGAAGTGACACCCAACACCGGGGAGCTGTTTTTT
TRBJ2-7,TRBD1,NA,TRBV6-5,CASSYSIGTGGYEQYF,TGTGCCAGCAGTTACTCGATCGGGACAGGGGGCTACGAGCAGTACTTC
TRBJ2-1,NA,NA,TRBV7-3,CASSFTVDEQFF,TGTGCCAGCAGCTTTACGGTTGATGAGCAGTTCTTC
TRBJ2-7,TRBD1,NA,TRBV7-9,CASSLISGWDSSYEQYF,TGTGCCAGCAGCTTAATTTCCGGTTGGGACAGCTCCTACGAGCAGTACTTC
TRBJ2-1,NA,NA,TRBV30,CAWSVLGSYNEQFF,TGTGCCTGGAGTGTTTTAGGCTCCTACAATGAGCAGTTCTTC
TRBJ2-7,TRBD1,NA,TRBV14,CASSQPGQGSSYEQYF,TGTGCCAGCAGCCAACCGGGACAGGGAAGCTCCTACGAGCAGTACTTC
TRBJ1-3,TRBD1,NA,TRBV9,CASSVQGALTGNTIYF,TGTGCCAGCAGCGTACAGGGGGCCTTAACTGGAAACACCATATATTTT
TRBJ1-5,NA,NA,TRBV18,CASSPPRQSLGQPQHF,TGTGCCAGCTCACCACCGAGGCAGAGCCTAGGTCAGCCCCAGCATTTT
TRBJ2-5,TRBD1,NA,TRBV28,CASRMTGVETQYF,TGTGCCAGCAGAATGACAGGGGTGGAGACCCAGTACTTC
TRBJ1-2,NA,NA,TRBV7-9,CASSLDTKTYGYTF,TGTGCCAGCTCCCTGGACACCAAGACCTATGGCTACACCTTC
TRBJ2-1,TRBD2,once,TRBV10-3,CAISETAGSGEQFF,TGTGCCATCAGTGAGACAGCGGGATCTGGTGAGCAGTTCTTC
TRBJ1-3,NA,once,TRBV29-1,CSVEGWTEEGNTIYF,TGCAGCGTTGAAGGTTGGACAGAGGAAGGAAACACCATATATTTT
TRBJ2-7,TRBD1,NA,TRBV4-1,CASSQGGGRGLYEQYF,TGCGCCAGCAGCCAAGGCGGAGGAAGGGGGCTCTACGAGCAGTACTTC
TRBJ1-3,NA,NA,TRBV7-2,CASSLDSRGNTIYF,TGTGCCAGCAGCTTAGATAGCAGGGGAAACACCATATATTTT
TRBJ1-1,NA,few,TRBV9,CASSVEAGMNTEAFF,TGTGCCAGCAGCGTAGAGGCAGGGATGAACACTGAAGCTTTCTTT
TRBJ2-5,NA,NA,TRBV30,CAWSGLGGPETQYF,TGTGCCTGGAGCGGGTTAGGGGGACCAGAGACCCAGTACTTC
TRBJ2-5,TRBD2,NA,TRBV15,CATSRERLAGWETQYF,TGTGCCACCAGCAGGGAACGGCTAGCGGGATGGGAGACCCAGTACTTC
TRBJ1-4,NA,NA,TRBV5-1,CASKFAGTLGEKLFF,TGCGCCAGCAAGTTCGCTGGCACCCTGGGCGAAAAACTGTTTTTT
TRBJ1-1,NA,NA,TRBV9,CASSRGPMNTEAFF,TGTGCCAGCAGCCGCGGACCCATGAACACTGAAGCTTTCTTT
TRBJ1-3,NA,NA,TRBV11-2,CASSLVSNWGTGNTIYF,TGTGCCAGCAGCTTAGTATCAAACTGGGGCACCGGAAACACCATATATTTT
TRBJ2-1,TRBD2,NA,TRBV7-3,CASSLGLAAYNEQFF,TGTGCCAGCAGCTTAGGCCTAGCGGCCTACAATGAGCAGTTCTTC
TRBJ2-7,NA,few,TRBV5-1,CASSPDRAYEQYF,TGCGCCAGCAGCCCGGACAGAGCCTACGAGCAGTACTTC
TRBJ2-3,NA,NA,TRBV7-3,CASSLTGPGRGGTQYF,TGTGCCAGCAGCTTAACGGGACCCGGGCGAGGCGGTACGCAGTATTTT